This T cell receptor beta chain was retrieved from a study of OX40 agonist ivuxolimab in advanced cancers. Notes on the study in general: There were, on average, more expanded clones in CD8+ T cells than in CD4+.

TCRdb's copy holds only in-frame clones and misses some; the assay was immunoSEQ multiplex PCR. The sample contains some 70,000 clones, 80% of which appear only once. Blood samples were obtained at baseline, cycle 4 day 1, and cycle 7 day 1. As regards this clone: Antigen: not known.

The ends lost 6 bases at V and 6 bases at J; junction bases unmatched: 12. This CDR3 region has 17 residues. The germline V gene has CDR1 MRHNA and CDR2 SNTAGT. The sequencing used CD4+ or CD8+ T cells sorted from blood, collected in a trial of the OX40 agonist ivuxolimab. The V call is TRBV6-4, the J call TRBJ2-2, with 11 nucleotides matching TRBD1. The sequence came from an adult with an advanced solid tumor such as melanoma, head and neck, liver or kidney cancer. CDR3 region: CASRPLPGGQGAGELFF. The CDR3 DNA follows: TGTGCCAGCAGACCCCTCCCCGGGGGACAGGGGGCCGGGGAGCTGTTTTTT.